A selection of T cell receptor beta chains follows, all from one sample in a study of human T cells and chemical hapten exposure. MiXCR, applied by TCRdb to the RACE reads, yields one record per CDR3 protein. The table has more than 70,000 distinct CDR3 sequences, roughly a tenth seen once. The sample here was whole blood, taken in connection with sensitization to the hapten diphenylcyclopropenone (DPC). Every receptor here comes from a woman aged 25 to 39 with alopecia areata. Some clones in this sample may be carry-over from other donors' samples. Both conserved end residues are part of each CDR3. The order of the fields is CDR3 DNA, CDR3 protein, J gene, D gene, V gene, clone size. D genes are given only for firm matches. Only some rows state a clone size, as once, few, many or a class for expanded clones.

TGTGCCAGTAGTATGGGGGGCAACCAGCCCCAGCATTTT,CASSMGGNQPQHF,TRBJ1-5,NA,TRBV19,few
TGTGCCACCAGTGATCCCACGACAGGGTTAGAGACCCAGTACTTC,CATSDPTTGLETQYF,TRBJ2-5,TRBD1,TRBV24-1,NA
TGTGCCAGCAGCAAAGGTGGGGCGGGAGGCTTCTCCAGCCACGAGCAGTACTTC,CASSKGGAGGFSSHEQYF,TRBJ2-7,NA,TRBV21-1,NA
TGCAGTGCTATTCCCGGGACAGGGGGGCACGAGCAGTACTTC,CSAIPGTGGHEQYF,TRBJ2-7,TRBD1,TRBV20-1,NA
TGTGCCAGCAGCTTAGGTTTAGGGACCGAGGGGAAACTGTTTTTT,CASSLGLGTEGKLFF,TRBJ1-4,NA,TRBV7-2,many
TGCAGTGCTCCTACCGGCGGGCGGGAGTTAGAGACCCAGTACTTC,CSAPTGGRELETQYF,TRBJ2-5,TRBD2,TRBV20-1,few
TGTGCCAGCAGCTCCGGACTAGCGGAAGGTAGCTACGAGCAGTACTTC,CASSSGLAEGSYEQYF,TRBJ2-7,TRBD2,TRBV11-1,NA
TGTGCCAGCAGCGACAGGACAGGGAAGGGAAACACCATATATTTT,CASSDRTGKGNTIYF,TRBJ1-3,TRBD1,TRBV12-3/TRBV12-4,NA
TGTGCCACCAGTGACAATAGCGGGGTCGCCTACAATGAGCAGTTCTTC,CATSDNSGVAYNEQFF,TRBJ2-1,TRBD2,TRBV24-1,many
TGCGCCAGCGGGTTTAGTCAAGAGACCCAGTACTTC,CASGFSQETQYF,TRBJ2-5,NA,TRBV10-1,few
TGTGCCAGCAGCCTGGGACTGGGCGCAGATACGCAGTATTTT,CASSLGLGADTQYF,TRBJ2-3,NA,TRBV7-2,few
TGTGCCAGCAGCTTCCGACTAGCGGGAGATGGAGATACGCAGTATTTT,CASSFRLAGDGDTQYF,TRBJ2-3,TRBD2,TRBV7-3,many
TGCAGTGCTCTCGGGACAGTCCCCGAAGCTTTCTTT,CSALGTVPEAFF,TRBJ1-1,TRBD1,TRBV20-1,many